This note documents a single T cell receptor (beta chain) sequence. Its antigen remains unidentified. This specimen comes from a study of T-cell memory formation after mild COVID-19. UMIs and sample barcodes were carried by the TCR alpha and TCR beta cDNA libraries that 5'RACE produced using constant-segment primers. Each CDR3 protein is one row after TCRdb ran MiXCR on the 5' RACE reads. Among more than 450,000 distinct CDR3 sequences listed, 18% were seen once. The CDR3 is made up of 15 amino acids. CDR1 SGHKS and CDR2 YYEKEE come from the germline V gene (reference sequence). V shed 4 bases and J 4 bases; nucleotides not matched to a gene: 10. Study results and caveats: For contracting clones, CD4+ ones sat mainly in CM and EM, CD8+ in EMRA. Certain responding clones were present in pre-infection memory, suggesting participation of cross-reactive memory.

The sequence derives from an adult woman who had mild COVID-19 (a few samples of this study predate the infection). Cell type and time point are not known. The V gene is TRBV5-5, the J gene TRBJ1-1; 7 nucleotides match TRBD1. Sequencing was performed on PBMCs or a T cell subset sorted from them (not recorded which). CDR3 sequence: CASSGRDSVGTEAFF. The CDR3 region has the DNA TGTGCCAGCAGCGGACGGGACAGCGTGGGCACTGAAGCTTTCTTT. The variable domain in full, with the rest retrieved from reference TRBV5-5 and TRBJ1-1, is DAGVTQSPTHLIKTRGQQVTLRCSPISGHKSVSWYQQVLGQGPQFIFQYYEKEERGRGNFPDRFSARQFPNYSSELNVNALLLGDSALYLCASSGRDSVGTEAFFGQGTRLTVV.